This TCR beta chain was sequenced during a study of post-analysis software for immune sequencing data. Overall study: Several disease courses (relapsing-remitting, secondary progressive and progressive-relapsing) of multiple sclerosis were included.

The CDR3 is made up of 15 amino acids. Trimming removed 4 bases at V and 6 bases at J, with 16 bases between. The germline CDR1 and CDR2 sequences are SGDLS and YYNGEE. Carried by the TCR beta cDNA libraries were unique molecular identifiers. When about 1 to 11 million T cells were used, they gave approximately 450,000 cDNA molecules. TCRdb recomputed calls from the PCR reads with MiXCR, one row per CDR3 protein. The data hold about 540,000 distinct CDR3 sequences, with less than 40% observed a single time. Study results and caveats: Elevated frequency relative to controls characterized 4 or 5 TRBV segments in patients, TRBV5-6, TRBV5-1 and TRBV20-1 among them. Batch-mates among the samples co-clustered strongly by F measure. People with multiple sclerosis had a significantly lower normalized Chao1 diversity than controls did.

This clonotype turned up a few times. Antigen specificity is unknown. The origin of this receptor is a girl aged 2-17 years with multiple sclerosis. Sequencing was carried out using blood. V gene TRBV9 combines with J gene TRBJ1-4, with TRBD1 as a possible D gene (5 bases). This CDR3 reads CASSSDQGRHEKLFF. The CDR3 coding sequence is TGTGCCAGCAGCTCAGATCAGGGCAGGCATGAAAAACTGTTTTTT.